The 8 T cell receptor beta chains listed next were all sequenced from one sample in a study of CD8+ T cells in alopecia areata. cDNA reverse transcribed from extracted RNA served as the sequencing template. The table came from immunoSEQ multiplex PCR; TCRdb's copy has only in-frame clones and leaves some out. Here the sample spans under 250,000 clones, 57% being singletons. The source material was CD4+ T cells sorted from blood, sampled at week 0. These receptors were taken from a human donor with alopecia areata.

The chain joins TRBV5-1 to TRBJ1-1, with D hard to call. Germline CDR1 reads SGHRS; CDR2 reads YFSETQ. V was cut by 0 bases and J by 1 base, with 7 bases left in between. The CDR3 has 14 amino acids. As DNA, the CDR3 is TGCGCCAGCAGCTTGGCCGGCAGGAACACTGAAGCTTTCTTT. It codes for CASSLAGRNTEAFF.

This chain links TRBV7-9 with TRBJ1-1; D gene uncertain. The CDR3 is 11 residues long. Germline V gene lookup returns CDR1 SEHNR and CDR2 FQNEAQ (reference sequence). The V end was cut by 1 base, the J end by 10 bases, with 7 bases between. The DNA of the CDR3 is TGTGCCAGCAGCTTAGGGGATGGAGCTTTCTTT. It translates to CASSLGDGAFF.

The chain has TRBV29-1 and TRBJ1-5; D is uncertain. V dropped 0 bases and J dropped 2 bases, with 8 bases sitting between them. This CDR3 spans 14 amino acids. CDR1 and CDR2 from the germline V gene are SQVTM and ANQGSEA. The CDR3 DNA reads as TGCAGCGTTGAAGAAGGGCATGGCAATCAGCCCCAGCATTTT. Its translation is CSVEEGHGNQPQHF.

This clone was recorded a few times. The chain employs TRBV5-6 and TRBJ2-1, with a possible D match to TRBD2 (5 bases). Germline values: CDR1 SGHDT, CDR2 YYEEEE. The germline V and J ends were trimmed by 2 bases and 8 bases, with 17 bases remaining between them. The CDR3 covers 15 residues. Here the CDR3 reads CASSFNPGLDDEQFF. CDR3 sequence (DNA): TGTGCCAGCAGCTTTAACCCAGGACTGGACGATGAGCAGTTCTTC. The entire variable domain, with the rest obtained from reference TRBV5-6 and TRBJ2-1, is as follows: DAGVTQSPTHLIKTRGQQVTLRCSPKSGHDTVSWYQQALGQGPQFIFQYYEEEERQRGNFPDRFSGHQFPNYSSELNVNALLLGDSALYLCASSFNPGLDDEQFFGPGTRLTVL.

V is TRBV30 and J is TRBJ1-5, with D possibly matching TRBD1 (5 bases). With 2 bases removed from V and 6 bases from J, the gap between germline ends came to 14 bases. CDR1 and CDR2 (germline): GTSNPN, SVGIG (reference sequence). The CDR3 totals 14 residues. CDR3 residues: CAWSFGQGAQPQHF. The DNA of the CDR3 is TGTGCCTGGAGTTTCGGCCAGGGTGCTCAGCCCCAGCATTTT.

This clone was detected once. This chain connects TRBV30 to TRBJ2-7, with 7 positions matching TRBD1. The CDR3 is made up of 13 amino acids. Germline V gene data show CDR1 as GTSNPN and CDR2 as SVGIG (reference sequence). V lost 2 bases, J lost 5 bases, and 6 bases stayed unmatched. The DNA of the CDR3 is TGTGCCTGGAGTTCACAGGGGTTCCACGAGCAGTACTTC. Encoded protein: CAWSSQGFHEQYF.

This chain uses TRBV6-5 with TRBJ1-5; 8 bases agree with TRBD1. Trimming removed 6 bases from V and 6 bases from J; junction bases left unmatched: 7. The CDR3 covers 14 residues. Germline V gene lookup returns CDR1 MNHEY and CDR2 SVGAGI. The CDR3 is CASSPPGGGQPQHF. The CDR3 DNA follows: TGTGCCAGCAGCCCCCCAGGGGGCGGTCAGCCCCAGCATTTT.

V usage is TRBV18 and J usage is TRBJ1-4, with D hard to call. V was trimmed by 4 bases and J by 0 bases, leaving 12 bases between them. This CDR3 comprises 16 residues. The germline V gene has CDR1 KGHSH and CDR2 LQKENI. This chain's CDR3 is CASSLLDLSTNEKLFF. The CDR3 DNA sequence: TGTGCCAGCTCACTACTGGACCTTTCAACTAATGAAAAACTGTTTTTT.